A single sample gave rise to the 30 T cell receptor beta chains below, sequenced in a study of cytomegalovirus exposure and HLA in healthy donors. Use of 60 Vbeta and 13 Jbeta primers characterized the PCR. Produced via immunoSEQ multiplex PCR; TCRdb's table is partial and in-frame only. The table lists 200,000 or so clones, around 80% of them singletons. Sequencing was performed on PBMCs. Receptors originate from a male donor in good health and CMV-seronegative.

The table lists this clone with a count of one. The CDR3 reads CASSPRGGGNYGYTF. DNA for the CDR3: TGTGCCAGCAGTCCCCGCGGGGGGGGAAACTATGGCTACACCTTC. The chain combines TRBV27 with TRBJ1-2; D is possibly TRBD1 (5 bases). CDR3 length: 15 amino acids. Germline V gene data show CDR1 as MNHEY and CDR2 as SMNVEV (reference sequence). Between the trimmed V and J ends, which lost 5 bases and 2 bases, there was a span of 15 bases.

This clone has only a few counts. V and J are TRBV7-3 and TRBJ1-1; TRBD1 matches 9 bases. This CDR3 is 16 amino acids long. CDR1 is SGHTA and CDR2 is FQGTGA in the germline V gene. After removal of 5 bases from V and 5 bases from J, the junction contained 12 bases not matched to a gene. CDR3 sequence reads: CASSPTGTGRGTEAFF. The DNA of the CDR3 is TGTGCCAGCAGCCCTACGGGGACAGGGAGGGGGACTGAAGCTTTCTTT.

This clone has a handful of counts. This chain links TRBV9 with TRBJ2-3; D is undetermined. V lost 5 bases to trimming and J lost 4 bases, with 11 bases between them. CDR1 and CDR2 from the germline V gene are SGDLS and YYNGEE. The CDR3 length is 13 residues. The CDR3 spells CASSRAVADTQYF. CDR3 DNA sequence: TGTGCCAGCAGTCGCGCGGTTGCAGATACGCAGTATTTT.

This sequence joins TRBV7-9 and TRBJ1-1, with a weak D call TRBD1 (6 bases). V was pared by 4 bases and J by 1 base, with 16 bases between. This CDR3 is built from 16 residues. Looked up from germline, CDR1 is SEHNR and CDR2 is FQNEAQ (reference sequence). For the CDR3, the DNA is TGTGCCAGCAGCTGGAGCCAGACAGGAGCGAACACTGAAGCTTTCTTT. Its translation is CASSWSQTGANTEAFF.

This clone was seen a single time. The chain combines TRBV6-6 with TRBJ1-5, with 10 positions matching TRBD1. Germline CDR1 reads MNHNY; CDR2 reads SVGAGI (reference sequence). The V gene end was trimmed by 7 bases and the J gene end by 6 bases; junction bases not matched to a gene: 6. The CDR3 loop spans 14 amino acids. CDR3 DNA sequence: TGTGCCAGCATTCGACAGGGGGCGAGTCAGCCCCAGCATTTT. Translated: CASIRQGASQPQHF.

The chain employs TRBV11-3 and TRBJ2-3; 11 bases fit TRBD2. The ends lost 5 bases at V and 4 bases at J; junction bases unmatched: 5. The germline V gene has CDR1 SGHNT and CDR2 YENEEA. The CDR3 has 15 residues. CDR3 residues: CASSPTSGSSDTQYF. In DNA, the CDR3 is TGTGCCAGCAGCCCTACTAGCGGGAGCTCAGATACGCAGTATTTT. The whole variable domain, remainder taken from reference TRBV11-3 and TRBJ2-3, is EAGVVQSPRYKIIEKKQPVAFWCNPISGHNTLYWYLQNLGQGPELLIRYENEEAVDDSQLPKDRFSAERLKGVDSTLKIQPAELGDSAVYLCASSPTSGSSDTQYFGPGTRLTVL.

The chain is built from TRBV11-1 and TRBJ2-2; D perhaps matches TRBD1 (5 bases). V shed 3 bases and J shed 4 bases, with 9 bases lying between them. The germline gives CDR1 SGHAT, CDR2 FQDESV (reference sequence). The CDR3 loop spans 14 amino acids. The CDR3 protein is CASSFLTATGELFF. The CDR3, as DNA: TGTGCCAGCAGCTTCTTGACAGCCACCGGGGAGCTGTTTTTT.

Worth noting for this clone: At one end the junction does not follow the germline gene, possibly because of a read error. This rearrangement joins TRBV7-9 to TRBJ1-2; the D is unclear. Germline CDR1 is SEHNR and CDR2 is FQNEAQ (reference sequence). The CDR3 extends over 14 amino acids. CDR3 DNA sequence: TGTTCCAGCAGCCCCTTCGAGGCCCTAAAAGGCTACACCTTC. Protein: CSSSPFEALKGYTF. Drawing the rest from reference TRBV7-9 and TRBJ1-2, the complete variable domain is DTGVSQNPRHKITKRGQNVTFRCDPISEHNRLYWYRQTLGQGPEFLTYFQNEAQLEKSRLLSDRFSAERPKGSFSTLEIQRTEQGDSAMYLCSSSPFEALKGYTFGSGTRLTVV.

The V call is TRBV6-1, the J call TRBJ1-5, with D hard to call. CDR1 and CDR2 (germline): MNHNS, SASEGT. This CDR3 is built from 14 residues. V dropped 4 bases and J dropped 0 bases, with 7 bases sitting between them. CDR3 DNA sequence: TGTGCCAGCAGTGTGCAGGATAGCAATCAGCCCCAGCATTTT. Translated: CASSVQDSNQPQHF.

The CDR3 nucleotides are TGTGCCAGCAGCTTAGTGGGGTGGGGTAGCGGAACGGATTCCTACGAGCAGTACTTC. Protein product: CASSLVGWGSGTDSYEQYF. The V gene is TRBV7-6, the J gene TRBJ2-7; D perhaps matches TRBD2 (6 bases). This CDR3 spans 19 amino acids. Deletions cut 1 base from V and 1 base from J, with 23 bases between. Germline CDR1 is SGHVS and CDR2 is FNYEAQ.

The chain is built from TRBV7-2 and TRBJ2-1; 9 bases fit TRBD2. The CDR3 length is 16 residues. Germline V gene sequence: CDR1 SGHTA, CDR2 FQGNSA. V shed 0 bases, J shed 4 bases, and the junction held 4 bases outside the gene matches. The CDR3 sequence is CASSLARLAGYNEQFF. Written as DNA, the CDR3 is TGTGCCAGCAGCTTAGCGCGTCTAGCGGGATACAATGAGCAGTTCTTC.

Concerning this clone: At the DNA level, this CDR3 is encoded by other sequences in the same sample as well. The rearrangement joins TRBV5-4 to TRBJ2-7, with 10 bases identical to TRBD2. There are 14 residues in the CDR3. Germline V lookup: CDR1 SGHNT, CDR2 YYREEE (reference sequence). J was trimmed by 7 bases and V by 2 bases; bases with no gene match: 6. The CDR3 bases are TGTGCCAGCAGCTTACGACTAGCGGGTGAGGAGCAGTACTTC. Its translation is CASSLRLAGEEQYF.

The chain links TRBV11-2 to TRBJ2-5; 8 nucleotides align to TRBD1. The germline CDR1 and CDR2 sequences are SGHAT and FQNNGV. Trimming cost V 5 bases and J 5 bases; bases outside gene matches: 7. CDR3 length equals 14 residues. CDR3 in DNA: TGTGCCAGCAGCCCCGACAGGGGATTGGAGACCCAGTACTTC. It codes for CASSPDRGLETQYF.

This chain links TRBV27 with TRBJ1-2; 8 bases line up with TRBD1. CDR3 size: 16 residues. V lost 2 bases and J lost 2; bases outside the gene matches: 7. Germline V gives CDR1 MNHEY, CDR2 SMNVEV (reference sequence). The CDR3: CASSLQPTGANYGYTF. CDR3 coding DNA: TGTGCCAGCAGTTTACAGCCGACAGGGGCAAACTATGGCTACACCTTC.

The chain joins TRBV27 to TRBJ2-1; TRBD2 matches 11 bases. The CDR3 loop spans 17 amino acids. Germline V gene data show CDR1 as MNHEY and CDR2 as SMNVEV (reference sequence). The V gene end was trimmed by 8 bases and the J gene end by 7 bases; junction bases not matched to a gene: 16. Here the CDR3 reads CASQALAGDPPWNEQFF. The CDR3 DNA is TGTGCCAGCCAAGCACTAGCGGGAGACCCCCCATGGAATGAGCAGTTCTTC.

This chain uses TRBV10-2 with TRBJ2-2, with 14 positions matching TRBD2. CDR1 WSHSY and CDR2 SAAADI come from the germline V gene. The CDR3 sequence is 19 residues long. With 4 bases clipped from V and 0 bases from J, the junction kept 7 bases outside the gene matches. Written as DNA, the CDR3 is TGCGCCAGCAGTGCCCAGGGACTAGCGGGAGTATCGAACACCGGGGAGCTGTTTTTT. It encodes CASSAQGLAGVSNTGELFF.

This chain uses TRBV5-1 with TRBJ2-5; 10 bases align to TRBD2. The CDR3 sequence is 16 residues long. V was clipped by 2 bases and J by 4 bases; unmatched bases: 8. The germline V gene encodes CDR1 SGHRS and CDR2 YFSETQ. The CDR3: CASSFASGSIRETQYF. The CDR3 nucleotides are TGCGCCAGCAGCTTCGCTAGCGGGAGCATCCGAGAGACCCAGTACTTC.

The chain carries TRBV19 and TRBJ2-6; D unresolved. Trimming left V 7 bases short and J 0 bases short, with 13 bases between. Germline loops: CDR1 LNHDA, CDR2 SQIVND (reference sequence). The CDR3 has 16 amino acids. CDR3 residues: CASTPLGGSGANVLTF. For the CDR3, the DNA is TGTGCCAGTACCCCCCTAGGCGGCTCTGGGGCCAACGTCCTGACTTTC. The full variable domain, with the rest looked up from reference TRBV19 and TRBJ2-6, is DGGITQSPKYLFRKEGQNVTLSCEQNLNHDAMYWYRQDPGQGLRLIYYSQIVNDFQKGDIAEGYSVSREKKESFPLTVTSAQKNPTAFYLCASTPLGGSGANVLTFGAGSRLTVL.

The genes are TRBV2 and TRBJ2-7, with TRBD2 identical over 8 bases. CDR3 length: 20 residues. J was trimmed by 4 bases and V by 4 bases; bases with no gene match: 24. Germline CDR1 is SNHLY and CDR2 is FYNNEI. DNA for the CDR3: TGTGCCAGCAGTGTGCCCCCCCCCGGGGAGAATAGCGGGAATATTTACGAGCAGTACTTC. It codes for CASSVPPPGENSGNIYEQYF.

This chain uses TRBV11-1 with TRBJ2-7, with D possibly matching TRBD1 (6 bases). CDR1 is SGHAT, CDR2 FQDESV, per germline (reference sequence). Trimming removed 1 base at V and 5 bases at J, with 12 bases between. There are 14 residues in the CDR3. Written as DNA, the CDR3 is TGTGCCAGCAGCTTAGGGGGGCCCTTACACGAGCAGTACTTC. Protein sequence: CASSLGGPLHEQYF.

J is TRBJ2-7 and V is TRBV19; a weak D match, TRBD1 (5 bases). Trimming left V 5 bases short and J 4 bases short, with 12 bases between. The germline gives CDR1 LNHDA, CDR2 SQIVND (reference sequence). The CDR3 extends over 13 amino acids. CDR3 amino acids: CASSPGMAYEQYF. Here the CDR3 DNA reads TGTGCCAGTAGTCCAGGGATGGCGTACGAGCAGTACTTC.

The chain joins TRBV10-3 to TRBJ1-6; tentative D call: TRBD1 (6 bases). CDR3 length: 13 amino acids. Germline V gene lookup returns CDR1 ENHRY and CDR2 SYGVKD. Trimming cost V 5 bases and J 15 bases, with 17 bases left between them. The CDR3 is CAISSRQDGYLHF. In DNA, the CDR3 is TGTGCCATCAGTTCCAGACAGGACGGGTACCTCCACTTT.

V gene TRBV18 combines with J gene TRBJ1-1; perhaps TRBD1 as D (5 bases). The V gene lost 3 bases and the J gene lost 11 bases, with 22 bases spanning the gap. Germline V gives CDR1 KGHSH, CDR2 LQKENI. The CDR3 is made up of 15 amino acids. The CDR3 loop reads CASSPPGGEGLWAFF. CDR3 sequence (DNA): TGTGCCAGCTCACCCCCTGGGGGTGAGGGACTGTGGGCTTTCTTT.

The rearrangement links TRBV11-3 to TRBJ1-1; a weak D match, TRBD1 (5 bases). Germline assignment: CDR1 SGHNT and CDR2 YENEEA. This CDR3 region has 15 residues. V was cut by 4 bases and J by 0 bases, with 12 bases left in between. This chain's CDR3 is CASSSTATLNTEAFF. CDR3 bases: TGTGCCAGCAGCTCGACAGCGACCTTGAACACTGAAGCTTTCTTT.

The chain is built from TRBV14 and TRBJ2-1; 8 bases match TRBD2. V shed 4 bases, J shed 6 bases, and the junction held 11 bases outside the gene matches. This CDR3 spans 16 amino acids. Per germline, CDR1 SGHDN and CDR2 FVKESK. DNA of the CDR3: TGTGCCAGCAGCCCTCTACCGGGACTAGGCCCCAATGAGCAGTTCTTC. This codes for CASSPLPGLGPNEQFF. Drawing the rest from reference TRBV14 and TRBJ2-1, the complete variable domain is EAGVTQFPSHSVIEKGQTVTLRCDPISGHDNLYWYRRVMGKEIKFLLHFVKESKQDESGMPNNRFLAERTGGTYSTLKVQPAELEDSGVYFCASSPLPGLGPNEQFFGPGTRLTVL.

The CDR3 reads CASSYSGTSGAEQFF. The CDR3 coding sequence is TGTGCCAGTAGCTACTCCGGGACTAGTGGGGCCGAGCAGTTCTTC. The chain links TRBV19 to TRBJ2-1; 8 nucleotides agree with TRBD2. The length of the CDR3 is 15 residues. CDR1 is LNHDA, CDR2 SQIVND, per germline (reference sequence). V lost 6 bases to trimming and J lost 10 bases; unmatched junction nucleotides: 14.

The rearrangement uses TRBV6-5 and TRBJ2-3; 12 bases line up with TRBD1. This CDR3 contains 15 residues. V dropped 6 bases and J dropped 2; count of bases not matched to a gene: 3. Per germline, CDR1 MNHEY and CDR2 SVGAGI. This chain's CDR3 is CASRRDRGHTDTQYF. In DNA, the CDR3 is TGTGCCAGCAGGAGGGACAGGGGGCACACAGATACGCAGTATTTT.

This sequence joins TRBV29-1 and TRBJ1-1, with a tentative D call TRBD1 (5 bases). CDR1 and CDR2 from the germline V gene are SQVTM and ANQGSEA. Trimming left V 2 bases short and J 6 bases short, with 13 bases between. CDR3 size: 13 residues. This CDR3 is CSVELPGSPEAFF. CDR3 DNA sequence: TGCAGCGTTGAATTGCCAGGGTCACCTGAAGCTTTCTTT.

The V call is TRBV7-2, the J call TRBJ1-1; D uncertain. The CDR3 has 13 residues. CDR1 and CDR2 from the germline V gene are SGHTA and FQGNSA. The V end lost 0 bases, the J end lost 5 bases, and 7 bases lay between the germline ends. The CDR3 DNA reads TGTGCCAGCAGCTTAGCGAGCTTGACTGAAGCTTTCTTT. Its protein product is CASSLASLTEAFF.

CDR3 region: CASSEGGQRISGNTIYF. CDR3 in DNA: TGTGCCAGCAGTGAAGGGGGTCAGAGGATCTCTGGAAACACCATATATTTT. V and J are TRBV6-4 and TRBJ1-3; D is possibly TRBD1 (6 bases). CDR1 MRHNA and CDR2 SNTAGT come from the germline V gene. The length of the CDR3 is 17 residues. V lost 3 bases and J lost 0, with 15 bases in between.